This T cell receptor beta chain was captured by sequencing in a study of regulatory T cells in long-lasting Graves disease. iRepertoire HTBI primers and Arm-PCR of CDR3 regions built TCR beta libraries. TCRdb called the multiplex PCR reads again in MiXCR, with one record for every CDR3 protein. The sample gives approximately 540,000 distinct CDR3 sequences, about 12% of which show up once; roughly 9.3% is in the top ten. Trimming cost V 6 bases and J 3 bases; bases outside gene matches: 10. The germline CDR1 and CDR2 sequences are SNHLY and FYNNEI. This CDR3 comprises 15 residues. In the case of this clonotype: Since a far larger clone is one base different, this is likely a read error.

The time point denotes: newly diagnosed GD, antithyroid drugs for less than 3 months. RNA isolated from PBMCs was used to make the TCR library. These data were likewise used in another study, on T cells in Graves' hyperthyroidism and ophthalmopathy.

J is TRBJ2-7 and V is TRBV2; 8 nucleotides agree with TRBD1. This sample comprised peripheral blood mononuclear cells (PBMCs), obtained at new diagnosis, from a patient treated with antithyroid drugs. This clonotype was obtained from a woman under 40 with Graves disease. The CDR3 region is CASSASGTGDYEQYF. The CDR3 DNA is TGTGCCAGCAGCGCATCCGGGACAGGAGACTACGAGCAGTACTTC. Complete variable domain (other parts from reference TRBV2 and TRBJ2-7): EPEVTQTPSHQVTQMGQEVILRCVPISNHLYFYWYRQILGQKVEFLVSFYNNEISEKSEIFDDQFSVERPDGSNFTLKIRSTKLEDSAMYFCASSASGTGDYEQYFGPGTRLTVT.